The TCR beta chain under discussion was sequenced for a study of blood T cell repertoires in COVID-19. The assay was immunoSEQ multiplex PCR, and TCRdb's table has in-frame clones only and misses some. The data hold roughly 280,000 clones, with 70% to 90% observed a single time. Trimming removed 1 base at V and 0 bases at J, with 7 bases between. This CDR3 is built from 14 residues. Germline V CDR1 and CDR2: SGDLS, YYNGEE. This chain connects TRBV9 to TRBJ2-5; D not certain. The origin of this receptor is a young man with active or convalescent COVID-19. Sequencing input: peripheral blood. In DNA form, the CDR3 reads TGTGCCAGCAGCGTACACGAGTACCAAGAGACCCAGTACTTC. Protein product: CASSVHEYQETQYF.